This T cell receptor (beta chain) originates from a study of blood T cell repertoires in COVID-19. On the study more broadly: The origin of the acute and convalescent COVID-19 samples was the United States, Italy and Spain. T cells, B-cell-depleted T cells, or PBMCs provided the cDNA or gDNA that served as material.

The CDR3 has 13 residues. Trimming pared 1 base from V and 7 bases from J, leaving 6 bases between. Germline V gene data show CDR1 as SGHRS and CDR2 as YFSETQ. Details on this clone: Other nucleotide sequences in the sample specify the same CDR3.

TCRdb's copy holds only in-frame clones and misses some; the assay was immunoSEQ multiplex PCR. The data hold some 260,000 clones, with less than 85% observed a single time. The source material was peripheral blood. This receptor was identified in a woman older than 75 with active or convalescent COVID-19. V and J are TRBV5-1 and TRBJ1-6; D gene uncertain. The CDR3 reads CASSLTENSPLHF. CDR3 DNA sequence: TGCGCCAGCAGCTTGACGGAGAATTCACCCCTCCACTTT.